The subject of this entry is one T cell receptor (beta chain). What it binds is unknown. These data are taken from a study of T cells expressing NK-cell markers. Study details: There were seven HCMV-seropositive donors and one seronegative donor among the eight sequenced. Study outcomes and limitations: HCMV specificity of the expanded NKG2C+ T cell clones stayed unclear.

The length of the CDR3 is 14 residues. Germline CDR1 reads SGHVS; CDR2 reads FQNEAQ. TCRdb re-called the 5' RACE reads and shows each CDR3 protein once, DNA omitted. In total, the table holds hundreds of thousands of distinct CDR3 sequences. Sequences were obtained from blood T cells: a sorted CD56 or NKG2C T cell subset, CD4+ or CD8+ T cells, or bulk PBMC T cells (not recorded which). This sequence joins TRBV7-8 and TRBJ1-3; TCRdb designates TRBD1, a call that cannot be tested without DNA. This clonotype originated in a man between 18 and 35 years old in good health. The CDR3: CASSPGTGRNTIYF.